One sample yielded the 13 T cell receptor beta chains listed below, sequenced in a study of blood T cell repertoires in COVID-19. Repertoires were generated with immunoSEQ multiplex PCR, while TCRdb's copy carries only in-frame clones and drops some. The sample yields approximately 200,000 clones, about 83% seen once. Sequencing was performed on peripheral blood. All receptors come from a man aged 55 to 70 who had recovered from COVID-19.

The chain is built from TRBV7-9 and TRBJ1-2, with a weak D call TRBD1 (6 bases). CDR1 and CDR2 (germline): SEHNR, FQNEAQ (reference sequence). The V end lost 5 bases, the J end lost 9 bases, and 16 bases lay between the germline ends. The CDR3 runs 13 residues. CDR3 in DNA: TGTGCCAGCAGCCCAGGGACATCCCCGCGCTACACCTTC. Protein sequence: CASSPGTSPRYTF.

V gene TRBV29-1 combines with J gene TRBJ2-1; 11 nucleotides align to TRBD2. J gave up 3 bases and V 5 bases, and 3 bases lay outside the gene matches. The CDR3 is 14 residues long. Germline CDR1 is SQVTM and CDR2 is ANQGSEA. This CDR3 reads CSVSGLADYNEQFF. The CDR3 region has the DNA TGCAGCGTTTCGGGACTAGCGGACTACAATGAGCAGTTCTTC.

The genes are TRBV7-8 and TRBJ1-2, with D possibly TRBD1 on 6 matching bases. In germline, CDR1 is SGHVS, CDR2 FQNEAQ. Trimming cost V 4 bases and J 6 bases, with 21 bases left between them. The CDR3 is made up of 16 amino acids. The CDR3 protein is CASSSHPIGQPDGYTF. DNA of the CDR3: TGTGCCAGCAGCTCCCACCCCATAGGACAGCCAGATGGCTACACCTTC.

The genes are TRBV13 and TRBJ2-7, with D unclear. V was cut by 5 bases and J by 7 bases, with 15 bases left in between. This CDR3 contains 13 residues. Looked up from germline, CDR1 is PRHDT and CDR2 is FYEKMQ (reference sequence). This CDR3 reads CASSALKAGEQYF. The CDR3 nucleotides read TGTGCCAGCAGCGCACTTAAGGCCGGGGAGCAGTACTTC.

The rearrangement uses TRBV3-1 (or the pseudogene TRBV3-2) and TRBJ2-7; 12 positions match TRBD2. The CDR3 consists of 16 residues. Germline loops: CDR1 LGHDT, CDR2 YNNKEL (reference sequence). The junction had 4 bases not matched to a gene; V was cut back by 1 base and J by 3 bases. Here the CDR3 DNA reads TGTGCCAGCAGCCAAGCTAGCGGGGGGGCAGGCTACGAGCAGTACTTC. This translates into CASSQASGGAGYEQYF.

This chain uses TRBV13 with TRBJ2-1; 13 bases agree with TRBD2. CDR1 and CDR2 from the germline V gene are PRHDT and FYEKMQ (reference sequence). The length of the CDR3 is 20 residues. Trimming took 5 bases from V and 0 from J; bases not matched to a gene: 13. The CDR3 reads CASSPGLAGANPSSYNEQFF. The CDR3 DNA is TGTGCCAGCAGCCCCGGACTAGCGGGGGCCAACCCAAGCTCCTACAATGAGCAGTTCTTC.

This clone was counted only a few times. The chain has TRBV7-9 and TRBJ2-7, with 7 bases identical to TRBD1. The CDR3 loop spans 14 amino acids. Germline loops: CDR1 SEHNR, CDR2 FQNEAQ (reference sequence). Trimming removed 5 bases from V and 2 bases from J; junction bases left unmatched: 6. The CDR3 sequence is CASSRVGGTYEQYF. For the CDR3, the DNA is TGTGCCAGCAGCCGAGTAGGGGGCACCTACGAGCAGTACTTC.

The chain is built from TRBV6-5 and TRBJ1-3; 7 nucleotides line up with TRBD1. Losses at the gene ends were 6 bases for V and 2 bases for J; bases not matched to a gene: 7. The germline V gene encodes CDR1 MNHEY and CDR2 SVGAGI. This CDR3 contains 15 residues. The CDR3 spells CASRRQGPTGNTIYF. As DNA, the CDR3 is TGTGCCAGCAGGCGACAGGGACCTACTGGAAACACCATATATTTT.

This clone appeared once. V usage is TRBV19 and J usage is TRBJ1-1; D uncertain. The germline CDR1 and CDR2 sequences are LNHDA and SQIVND (reference sequence). Trimming stripped 6 bases from V and 6 bases from J, with 11 bases between. This CDR3 spans 12 amino acids. Here the CDR3 DNA reads TGTGCCAGTAGAAGTCGGAGTCCTGAAGCTTTCTTT. Its translation is CASRSRSPEAFF.

This clone was seen a single time. The CDR3 DNA follows: TGCGCCAGCAGCTTGGGAGGAGCGGGAACCCAAGAGACCCAGTACTTC. This gives the protein CASSLGGAGTQETQYF. V and J are TRBV5-1 and TRBJ2-5; 7 bases line up with TRBD2. CDR3 length: 16 amino acids. J was trimmed by 1 base and V by 0 bases; bases with no gene match: 6. The germline CDR1 and CDR2 sequences are SGHRS and YFSETQ. Supplemented by reference TRBV5-1 and TRBJ2-5, the full variable domain reads KAGVTQTPRYLIKTRGQQVTLSCSPISGHRSVSWYQQTPGQGLQFLFEYFSETQRNKGNFPGRFSGRQFSNSRSEMNVSTLELGDSALYLCASSLGGAGTQETQYFGPGTRLLVL.

The chain uses TRBV19 and TRBJ1-2; D may be TRBD1 (6 bases). The CDR3 runs 14 residues. V lost 3 bases, J lost 6 bases, and 14 bases lay in between. CDR1 LNHDA and CDR2 SQIVND come from the germline V gene (reference sequence). DNA of the CDR3: TGTGCCAGTAGTATGACAGGAGGTGAGAATGGCTACACCTTC. It yields the protein CASSMTGGENGYTF.

The V gene is TRBV5-1, the J gene TRBJ1-5; no clear D gene. The CDR3 spans 15 residues. The germline CDR1 and CDR2 sequences are SGHRS and YFSETQ. V lost 0 bases to trimming and J lost 3 bases, with 10 bases between them. This CDR3 is CASSLGAGSNQPQHF. The CDR3 nucleotides read TGCGCCAGCAGCTTGGGAGCAGGTTCCAATCAGCCCCAGCATTTT.

This rearrangement joins TRBV2 to TRBJ2-7, with 10 positions matching TRBD1. Trimming removed 0 bases from V and 4 bases from J; junction bases left unmatched: 9. The germline CDR1 and CDR2 sequences are SNHLY and FYNNEI. CDR3 length equals 17 residues. This chain's CDR3 is CASSEAGTGEPLYEQYF. The CDR3 region has the DNA TGTGCCAGCAGTGAAGCCGGGACAGGGGAACCATTGTACGAGCAGTACTTC. Drawing the rest from reference TRBV2 and TRBJ2-7, the complete variable domain is EPEVTQTPSHQVTQMGQEVILRCVPISNHLYFYWYRQILGQKVEFLVSFYNNEISEKSEIFDDQFSVERPDGSNFTLKIRSTKLEDSAMYFCASSEAGTGEPLYEQYFGPGTRLTVT.